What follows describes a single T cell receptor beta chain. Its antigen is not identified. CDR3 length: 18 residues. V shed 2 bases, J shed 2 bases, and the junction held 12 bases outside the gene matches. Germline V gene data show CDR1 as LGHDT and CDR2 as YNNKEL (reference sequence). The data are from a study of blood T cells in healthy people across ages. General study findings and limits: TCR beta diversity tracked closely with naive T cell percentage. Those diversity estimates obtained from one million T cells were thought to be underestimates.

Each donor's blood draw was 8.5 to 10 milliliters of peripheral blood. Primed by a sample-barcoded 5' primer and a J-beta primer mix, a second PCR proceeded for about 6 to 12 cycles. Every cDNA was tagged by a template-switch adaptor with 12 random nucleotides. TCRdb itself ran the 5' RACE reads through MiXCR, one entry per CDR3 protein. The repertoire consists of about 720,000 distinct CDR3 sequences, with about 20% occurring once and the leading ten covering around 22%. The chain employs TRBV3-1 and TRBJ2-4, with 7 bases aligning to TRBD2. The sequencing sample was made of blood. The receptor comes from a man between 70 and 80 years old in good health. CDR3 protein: CASSQRGSQRETKNIQYF. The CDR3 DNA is TGTGCCAGCAGCCAACGCGGAAGCCAGCGGGAAACCAAAAACATTCAGTACTTC.